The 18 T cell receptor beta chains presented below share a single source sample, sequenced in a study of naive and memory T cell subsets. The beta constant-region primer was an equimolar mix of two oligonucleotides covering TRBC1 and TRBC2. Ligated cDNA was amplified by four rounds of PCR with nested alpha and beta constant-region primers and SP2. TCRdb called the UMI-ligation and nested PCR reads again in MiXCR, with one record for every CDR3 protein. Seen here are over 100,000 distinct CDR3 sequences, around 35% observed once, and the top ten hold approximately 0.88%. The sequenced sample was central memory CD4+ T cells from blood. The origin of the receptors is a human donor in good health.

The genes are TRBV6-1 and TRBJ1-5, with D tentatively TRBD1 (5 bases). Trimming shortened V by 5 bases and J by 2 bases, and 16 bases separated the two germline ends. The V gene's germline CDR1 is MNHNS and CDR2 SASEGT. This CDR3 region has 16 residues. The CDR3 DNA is TGTGCCAGCAGTCGAACTATACAGGTCGGCAATCAGCCCCAGCATTTT. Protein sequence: CASSRTIQVGNQPQHF.

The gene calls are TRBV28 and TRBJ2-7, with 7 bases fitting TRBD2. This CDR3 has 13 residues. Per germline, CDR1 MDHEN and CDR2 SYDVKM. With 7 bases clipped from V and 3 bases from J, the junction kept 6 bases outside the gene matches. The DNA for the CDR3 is TGTGCCAGCACGCGGGAGATCGGCTACGAGCAGTACTTC. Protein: CASTREIGYEQYF.

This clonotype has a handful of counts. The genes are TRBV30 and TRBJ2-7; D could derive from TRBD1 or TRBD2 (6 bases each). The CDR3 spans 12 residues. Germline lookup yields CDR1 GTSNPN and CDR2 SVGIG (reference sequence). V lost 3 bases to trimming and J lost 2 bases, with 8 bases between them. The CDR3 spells CAWRGGPYEQYF. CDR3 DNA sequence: TGTGCCTGGAGGGGGGGCCCCTACGAGCAGTACTTC.

The CDR3 protein is CASSPRQTGRSYEQYF. CDR3 nucleotide sequence: TGTGCCAGTAGTCCTCGACAGACAGGACGGTCCTACGAGCAGTACTTC. V gene TRBV19 combines with J gene TRBJ2-7, with TRBD1 as a possible D gene (6 bases). With 5 bases removed from V and 1 base from J, the gap between germline ends came to 18 bases. The germline CDR1 and CDR2 sequences are LNHDA and SQIVND (reference sequence). There are 16 residues in the CDR3. The full variable domain, rest sourced from reference TRBV19 and TRBJ2-7, is DGGITQSPKYLFRKEGQNVTLSCEQNLNHDAMYWYRQDPGQGLRLIYYSQIVNDFQKGDIAEGYSVSREKKESFPLTVTSAQKNPTAFYLCASSPRQTGRSYEQYFGPGTRLTVT.

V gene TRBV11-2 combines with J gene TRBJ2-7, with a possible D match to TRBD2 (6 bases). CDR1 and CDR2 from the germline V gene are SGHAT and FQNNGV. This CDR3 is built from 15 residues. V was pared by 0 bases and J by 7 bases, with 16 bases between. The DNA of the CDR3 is TGTGCCAGCAGCTTAGATGGAGGAGGGGCGAGAGAGCAGTACTTC. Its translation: CASSLDGGGAREQYF.

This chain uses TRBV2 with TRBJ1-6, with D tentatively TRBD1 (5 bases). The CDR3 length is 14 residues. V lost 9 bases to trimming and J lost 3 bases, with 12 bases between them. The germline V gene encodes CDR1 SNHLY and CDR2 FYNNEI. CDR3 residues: CASNRDLYNSPLHF. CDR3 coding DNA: TGTGCCAGTAACCGGGACCTCTATAATTCACCCCTCCACTTT.

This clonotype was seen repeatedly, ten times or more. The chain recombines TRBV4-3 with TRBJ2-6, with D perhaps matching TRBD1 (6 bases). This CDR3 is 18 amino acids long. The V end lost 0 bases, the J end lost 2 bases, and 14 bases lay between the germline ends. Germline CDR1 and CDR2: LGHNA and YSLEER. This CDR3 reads CASSQDFARGTGANVLTF. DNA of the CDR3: TGCGCCAGCAGCCAAGATTTTGCCAGGGGAACTGGGGCCAACGTCCTGACTTTC.

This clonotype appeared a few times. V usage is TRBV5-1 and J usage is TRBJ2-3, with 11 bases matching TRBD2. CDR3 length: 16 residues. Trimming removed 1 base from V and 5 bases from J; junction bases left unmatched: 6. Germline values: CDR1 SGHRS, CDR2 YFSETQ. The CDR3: CASSLKTSGKGDTQYF. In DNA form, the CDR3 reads TGCGCCAGCAGCTTGAAGACTAGCGGGAAGGGAGATACGCAGTATTTT.

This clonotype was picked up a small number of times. For the CDR3, the DNA is TGTGCCAGCAGTCGTACAGGGATGGGTGAAAAACTGTTTTTT. Residues: CASSRTGMGEKLFF. This chain joins TRBV6-5 and TRBJ1-4; TRBD1 is a possible D gene (6 bases). Trimming shortened V by 5 bases and J by 7 bases, and 14 bases separated the two germline ends. Germline CDR1 and CDR2: MNHEY and SVGAGI. The CDR3 sequence is 14 residues long.

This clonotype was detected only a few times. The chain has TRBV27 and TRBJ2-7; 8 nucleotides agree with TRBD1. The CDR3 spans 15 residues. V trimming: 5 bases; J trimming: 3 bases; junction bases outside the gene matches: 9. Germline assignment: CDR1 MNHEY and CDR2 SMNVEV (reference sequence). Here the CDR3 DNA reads TGTGCCAGCAGTCCGACAGGGGCGAAAAACTACGAGCAGTACTTC. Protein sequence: CASSPTGAKNYEQYF.

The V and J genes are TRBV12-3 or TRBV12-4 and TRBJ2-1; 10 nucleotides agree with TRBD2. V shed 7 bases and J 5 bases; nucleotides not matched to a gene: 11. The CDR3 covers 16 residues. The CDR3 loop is CASIPSGRAPHNEQFF. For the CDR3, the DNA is TGTGCCAGCATTCCGAGCGGGAGGGCTCCCCACAATGAGCAGTTCTTC.

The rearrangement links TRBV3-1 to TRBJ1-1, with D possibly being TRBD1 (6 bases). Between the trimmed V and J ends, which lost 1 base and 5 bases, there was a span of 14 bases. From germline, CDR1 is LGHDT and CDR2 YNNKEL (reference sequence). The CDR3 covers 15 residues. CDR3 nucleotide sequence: TGTGCCAGCAGCCAAGCGGGGGGCGCGGGTACTGAAGCTTTCTTT. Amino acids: CASSQAGGAGTEAFF.

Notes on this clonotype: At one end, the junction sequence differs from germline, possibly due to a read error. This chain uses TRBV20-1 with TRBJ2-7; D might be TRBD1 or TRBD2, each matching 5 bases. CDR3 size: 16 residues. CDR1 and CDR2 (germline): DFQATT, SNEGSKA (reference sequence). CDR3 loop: CSARDQVNTGALRAVF. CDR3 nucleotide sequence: TGCAGTGCTAGAGATCAAGTCAACACCGGGGCGTTACGAGCAGTCTTC.

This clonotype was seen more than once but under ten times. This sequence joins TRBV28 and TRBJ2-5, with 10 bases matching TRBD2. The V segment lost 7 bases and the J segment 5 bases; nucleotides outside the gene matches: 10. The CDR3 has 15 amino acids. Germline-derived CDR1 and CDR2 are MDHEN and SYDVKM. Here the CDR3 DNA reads TGTGCCAGCACTCGAGCGGGAGGGCCCGCGGAGACCCAGTACTTC. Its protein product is CASTRAGGPAETQYF.

The CDR3 bases are TGTGCCAGCAGCTTAGGACGGGGCAGGGGGGGAGATACGCAGTATTTT. Protein: CASSLGRGRGGDTQYF. The rearrangement links TRBV7-2 to TRBJ2-3; D might be TRBD1 or TRBD2, each matching 7 bases. The germline V gene encodes CDR1 SGHTA and CDR2 FQGNSA. The CDR3 has 16 residues. The V end was cut by 1 base, the J end by 5 bases, with 16 bases between.

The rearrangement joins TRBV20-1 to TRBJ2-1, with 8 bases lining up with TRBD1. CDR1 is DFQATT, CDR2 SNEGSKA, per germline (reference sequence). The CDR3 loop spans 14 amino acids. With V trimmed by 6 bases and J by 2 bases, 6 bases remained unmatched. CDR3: CSAHGTGPYNEQFF. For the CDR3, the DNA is TGCAGTGCCCACGGGACAGGACCCTACAATGAGCAGTTCTTC.

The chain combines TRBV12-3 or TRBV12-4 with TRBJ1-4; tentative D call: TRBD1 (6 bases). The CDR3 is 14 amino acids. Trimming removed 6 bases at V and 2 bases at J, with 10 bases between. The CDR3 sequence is CASSPGQTNEKLFF. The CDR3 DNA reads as TGTGCCAGCAGCCCTGGACAGACTAATGAAAAACTGTTTTTT.

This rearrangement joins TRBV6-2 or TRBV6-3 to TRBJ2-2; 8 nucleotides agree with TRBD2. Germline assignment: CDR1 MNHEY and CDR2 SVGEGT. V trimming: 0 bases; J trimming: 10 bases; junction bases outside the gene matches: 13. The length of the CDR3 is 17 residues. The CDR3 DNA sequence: TGTGCCAGCAGTTACTCGCTGCTTCGGGCGGGAGGAACGGAGCTGTTTTTT. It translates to CASSYSLLRAGGTELFF.